This record concerns one TCR beta chain sequence. Many counts were recorded for this clonotype. Its antigen remains unidentified. Base qualities are missing; no much larger clone stands one base away. The library relied on PCR. Sequencing used an Illumina HiSeq 2500. To reduce PCR and sequencing biases, unique molecular identifiers were built into the TCR beta cDNA libraries. Every 1 to 10 million input T cells yielded approximately 500,000 cDNA molecules, meaning each molecule approximated one T cell. The same protocol used for the earlier healthy control dataset was applied to prepare and sequence the patient libraries. Samples belonging to the same batch were prepared together, multiplexed and sequenced on a shared HiSeq lane. The original pipeline was this. Raw barcoded reads were processed with MIGEC, and single-read molecular identifier groups were discarded before consensus assembly and CDR3 extraction. VDJtools was used for post-analysis of the clonotype tables, with diversity normalized by down-sampling every dataset to the smallest sample size. Repertoire overlap clustering matched CDR3 amino acid but not nucleotide sequences to correct batch-related cross-sample contamination. In-frame beta chains were kept once TCRdb had trimmed the public reads at Q25 with fastp and called clones with MiXCR. Entries are consolidated by CDR3 protein sequence, retaining the most common genes and DNA. The authors' filters were not applied to this entry. For this sample the table gives about 200,000 distinct CDR3 sequences, of which 29% were detected only once. Less than 4% of the sample is in the top ten clones.

This sample was included in a study of post-analysis software for immune sequencing data (dated by TCRdb to between 2014 and 2017). General notes on the study: Disease courses on record covered relapsing-remitting, secondary progressive and progressive-relapsing multiple sclerosis, though some patients had no subtype annotation. The multiple sclerosis patient repertoires were compared with 11 previously published healthy control repertoires from donors aged roughly 6 to 27 years. A subset of samples was prepared in parallel using single-end sample barcoding, then pooled and co-amplified after Illumina adapter ligation. Study-level results and caveats: When samples were clustered directly using the F measure, samples prepared in the same batch co-clustered strongly, which prompted a batch-effect correction. Patients showed significantly higher frequencies than controls for a handful of TRBV segments, among them TRBV5-6, TRBV5-1 and TRBV20-1. Compared with controls, multiple sclerosis patients had significantly lower normalized Chao1 diversity, a finding suggesting substantial peripheral T-cell clonal expansion. The multiple sclerosis patient group was slightly younger than the control group.

Reading the germline V gene gives CDR1 SGHRS and CDR2 YFSETQ. Taken from cysteine to phenylalanine, the CDR3 has 14 residues. Of the read, only the CDR3 DNA is kept; its 42 bases are in frame from base 1. V is clipped by 4 bases and J by 2 bases, and the sequence between their germline boundaries is 13 bases long. To demonstrate the VDJtools post-analysis software, TCR beta repertoires were profiled from the peripheral blood of about 13 young patients with multiple sclerosis. Multiple sclerosis patients were children and adolescents aged about 6 to 16 years. The sequence is built from TRBV5-1 and TRBJ2-7; tentative D gene TRBD1, with 6 bases matching. The sequencing input was blood. The receptor's source is a girl aged 2 to 17 with multiple sclerosis. The CDR3 protein is CASSPGEFAYEQYF. The DNA reads as follows: TGCGCCAGCAGCCCAGGGGAATTCGCCTACGAGCAGTACTTC.